The following is a T cell receptor (beta chain) sequence with its context. The sample comes from a study of blood T cell repertoires in COVID-19. The CDR3 covers 16 residues. CDR1 is SGHNT and CDR2 is YYREEE in the germline V gene (reference sequence). Trimming removed 0 bases from V and 3 bases from J; junction bases left unmatched: 9. Assay: immunoSEQ multiplex PCR; the TCRdb copy retains only in-frame clones and omits some. The table includes about 220,000 clones, approximately 83% detected once. This chain links TRBV5-4 with TRBJ2-7, with TRBD2 identical over 7 bases. Sequenced input: peripheral blood. The receptor was derived from a woman aged 30 to 39 who had recovered from COVID-19. The CDR3: CASSLGGIAGGYEQYF. DNA of the CDR3: TGTGCCAGCAGCTTGGGCGGAATAGCGGGCGGCTACGAGCAGTACTTC.